This TCR beta chain was recorded in a study of blood T cell repertoires in COVID-19. Across the whole study: Sites across the United States, Italy and Spain contributed samples from acute and convalescent COVID-19. PBMCs, B-cell-depleted T cells, or T cells were the source of the cDNA or gDNA that made up the material.

Assay used: immunoSEQ multiplex PCR; TCRdb lists only in-frame clones, some missing. The repertoire holds 110,000 to 150,000 clones, approximately 86% seen once, with over 1.5% in the top ten. CDR3 size: 15 residues. V was shortened by 0 bases and J by 3 bases, with 10 bases between the two germline ends. CDR1 is KGHSH and CDR2 is LQKENI in the germline V gene. This TCR was recovered from a man between 65 and 85 years old with acute or convalescent COVID-19. What was sequenced was peripheral blood. The V gene is TRBV18, the J gene TRBJ2-3; D is unresolved. CDR3 in DNA: TGTGCCAGCTCACCACCTCAGGTTGGGACAGATACGCAGTATTTT. Translating gives CASSPPQVGTDTQYF.